This TCR beta chain was identified in a study of cytomegalovirus exposure and HLA in healthy donors. Turning to the study itself: A prior study identified approximately 120 million unique TCR beta sequences from 200 million or so T cells.

Concerning this clone itself: Its target is unknown.

This PCR relied on a set of 60 Vbeta primers and 13 Jbeta primers. Sequencing used immunoSEQ multiplex PCR; TCRdb keeps in-frame clones, though not all of them. The sample yields over 100,000 clones, roughly 63% seen once. Study-level findings and limits: Later on, analysis showed that most CMV-associated TCR beta chains appeared to be HLA-restricted.

Sequenced: PBMCs. This TCR was recovered from a woman aged 70-85 years in good health and CMV-seropositive.

CDR3 residues: CASSLAGVSTEAFF. DNA of the CDR3: TGTGCCAGCAGCTTGGCAGGTGTGAGCACTGAAGCTTTCTTT. The chain is built from TRBV5-4 and TRBJ1-1; D unresolved. The CDR3 length is 14 residues. V was pared by 0 bases and J by 4 bases, with 10 bases between. Germline V gives CDR1 SGHNT, CDR2 YYREEE (reference sequence).